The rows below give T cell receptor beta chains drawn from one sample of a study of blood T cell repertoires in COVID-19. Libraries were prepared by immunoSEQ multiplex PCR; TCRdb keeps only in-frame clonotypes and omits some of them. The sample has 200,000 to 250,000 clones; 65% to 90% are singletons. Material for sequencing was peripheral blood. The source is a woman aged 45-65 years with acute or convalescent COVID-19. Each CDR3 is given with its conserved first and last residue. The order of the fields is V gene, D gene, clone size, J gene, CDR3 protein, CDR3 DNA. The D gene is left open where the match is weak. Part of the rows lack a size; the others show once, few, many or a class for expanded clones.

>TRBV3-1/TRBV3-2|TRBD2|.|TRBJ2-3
CASSILAGGGDTQYF
TGTGCCAGCAGTATACTAGCGGGAGGTGGAGATACGCAGTATTTT
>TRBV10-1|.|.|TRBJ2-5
CASSESGQAQETQYF
TGCGCCAGCAGTGAGTCGGGCCAGGCCCAAGAGACCCAGTACTTC
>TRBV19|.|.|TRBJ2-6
CASTEGTSGANVLTF
TGTGCCAGTACCGAGGGCACCTCTGGGGCCAACGTCCTGACTTTC
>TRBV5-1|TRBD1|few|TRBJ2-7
CASSPGTGPGYEQYF
TGCGCCAGCAGCCCAGGGACAGGGCCTGGCTACGAGCAGTACTTC
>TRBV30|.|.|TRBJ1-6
CAWTGGGNLSPLHF
TGTGCCTGGACCGGTGGAGGGAATCTTTCACCCCTCCACTTT
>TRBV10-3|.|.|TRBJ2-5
CAISELGPGETQYF
TGTGCCATCAGTGAACTAGGACCCGGAGAGACCCAGTACTTC
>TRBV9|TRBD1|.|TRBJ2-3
CASSAPLGTGKVEFTDTQYF
TGTGCCAGCAGCGCCCCACTGGGGACAGGGAAAGTAGAATTCACAGATACGCAGTATTTT
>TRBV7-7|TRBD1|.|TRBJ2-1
CASSLDPGQYNEQFF
TGTGCTAGCAGCTTGGACCCGGGACAGTACAATGAGCAGTTCTTC
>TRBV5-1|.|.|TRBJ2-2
CASSLDGQGNTGELFF
TGCGCCAGCAGCTTGGATGGGCAGGGGAACACCGGGGAGCTGTTTTTT
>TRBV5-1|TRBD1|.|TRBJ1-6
CASSFRQGKNSPLHF
TGCGCCAGCAGCTTCCGACAGGGAAAAAATTCACCCCTCCACTTT